This T cell receptor (beta chain) is drawn from a study of beta chain features in type 1 diabetes. General observations from the study: People with Type 1 diabetes carried modestly yet significantly shorter TCRB CDR3s in all four CD4+ subsets. Among type 1 diabetes patients, VDJ junctions had fewer insertions and more deletions.

A word on this clone: Antigen specificity is unknown.

This CDR3 spans 18 amino acids. Germline CDR1 is LGHNA and CDR2 is YNFKEQ. V lost 0 bases, J lost 0 bases, and 15 bases lay in between. The whole isolated RNA underwent reverse transcription, so sequencing captured expressed TCRB transcripts. The repertoire was sequenced with immunoSEQ multiplex PCR; TCRdb's copy has only in-frame clones and lacks some. Of 120,000 to 150,000 clones in the sample, about 13% were seen once. The sample was central memory CD4+ T cells from blood. This clonotype originated in a man in his late teens or twenties with type 1 diabetes. The chain recombines TRBV4-2 with TRBJ1-3, with D uncertain. CDR3 loop: CASSQDLAFGSSGNTIYF. For the CDR3, the DNA is TGTGCCAGCAGCCAAGATCTGGCTTTCGGATCCTCTGGAAACACCATATATTTT.